This paragraph reports one TCR beta chain. These data are taken from a study of blood T cell repertoires in COVID-19. Across the study: From the United States, Italy and Spain came samples of acute and convalescent COVID-19. Sources were T cells, B-cell-depleted T cells, or PBMCs; the material itself was cDNA or gDNA.

This CDR3 region has 14 residues. Losses at the gene ends were 4 bases for V and 5 bases for J; bases not matched to a gene: 6. In germline, CDR1 is SGHDT, CDR2 YYEEEE. How the authors handled the data: How many nucleated cells were present was estimated from reference gene primer amplification. The method was immunoSEQ multiplex PCR; TCRdb's version includes in-frame clones alone and lacks a portion of them. Clone size and the V and J calls come from that table; the DNA yielded D and trimming. The profile shows 200,000 or so clones, 86% of them singletons. The sample consisted of peripheral blood. The chain recombines TRBV5-6 with TRBJ2-5; 9 nucleotides line up with TRBD2. The sequence was collected from a man older than 75 with acute or convalescent COVID-19. The CDR3 loop is CASSPRTSAETQYF. DNA of the CDR3: TGTGCCAGCAGCCCGCGGACTAGCGCGGAGACCCAGTACTTC.